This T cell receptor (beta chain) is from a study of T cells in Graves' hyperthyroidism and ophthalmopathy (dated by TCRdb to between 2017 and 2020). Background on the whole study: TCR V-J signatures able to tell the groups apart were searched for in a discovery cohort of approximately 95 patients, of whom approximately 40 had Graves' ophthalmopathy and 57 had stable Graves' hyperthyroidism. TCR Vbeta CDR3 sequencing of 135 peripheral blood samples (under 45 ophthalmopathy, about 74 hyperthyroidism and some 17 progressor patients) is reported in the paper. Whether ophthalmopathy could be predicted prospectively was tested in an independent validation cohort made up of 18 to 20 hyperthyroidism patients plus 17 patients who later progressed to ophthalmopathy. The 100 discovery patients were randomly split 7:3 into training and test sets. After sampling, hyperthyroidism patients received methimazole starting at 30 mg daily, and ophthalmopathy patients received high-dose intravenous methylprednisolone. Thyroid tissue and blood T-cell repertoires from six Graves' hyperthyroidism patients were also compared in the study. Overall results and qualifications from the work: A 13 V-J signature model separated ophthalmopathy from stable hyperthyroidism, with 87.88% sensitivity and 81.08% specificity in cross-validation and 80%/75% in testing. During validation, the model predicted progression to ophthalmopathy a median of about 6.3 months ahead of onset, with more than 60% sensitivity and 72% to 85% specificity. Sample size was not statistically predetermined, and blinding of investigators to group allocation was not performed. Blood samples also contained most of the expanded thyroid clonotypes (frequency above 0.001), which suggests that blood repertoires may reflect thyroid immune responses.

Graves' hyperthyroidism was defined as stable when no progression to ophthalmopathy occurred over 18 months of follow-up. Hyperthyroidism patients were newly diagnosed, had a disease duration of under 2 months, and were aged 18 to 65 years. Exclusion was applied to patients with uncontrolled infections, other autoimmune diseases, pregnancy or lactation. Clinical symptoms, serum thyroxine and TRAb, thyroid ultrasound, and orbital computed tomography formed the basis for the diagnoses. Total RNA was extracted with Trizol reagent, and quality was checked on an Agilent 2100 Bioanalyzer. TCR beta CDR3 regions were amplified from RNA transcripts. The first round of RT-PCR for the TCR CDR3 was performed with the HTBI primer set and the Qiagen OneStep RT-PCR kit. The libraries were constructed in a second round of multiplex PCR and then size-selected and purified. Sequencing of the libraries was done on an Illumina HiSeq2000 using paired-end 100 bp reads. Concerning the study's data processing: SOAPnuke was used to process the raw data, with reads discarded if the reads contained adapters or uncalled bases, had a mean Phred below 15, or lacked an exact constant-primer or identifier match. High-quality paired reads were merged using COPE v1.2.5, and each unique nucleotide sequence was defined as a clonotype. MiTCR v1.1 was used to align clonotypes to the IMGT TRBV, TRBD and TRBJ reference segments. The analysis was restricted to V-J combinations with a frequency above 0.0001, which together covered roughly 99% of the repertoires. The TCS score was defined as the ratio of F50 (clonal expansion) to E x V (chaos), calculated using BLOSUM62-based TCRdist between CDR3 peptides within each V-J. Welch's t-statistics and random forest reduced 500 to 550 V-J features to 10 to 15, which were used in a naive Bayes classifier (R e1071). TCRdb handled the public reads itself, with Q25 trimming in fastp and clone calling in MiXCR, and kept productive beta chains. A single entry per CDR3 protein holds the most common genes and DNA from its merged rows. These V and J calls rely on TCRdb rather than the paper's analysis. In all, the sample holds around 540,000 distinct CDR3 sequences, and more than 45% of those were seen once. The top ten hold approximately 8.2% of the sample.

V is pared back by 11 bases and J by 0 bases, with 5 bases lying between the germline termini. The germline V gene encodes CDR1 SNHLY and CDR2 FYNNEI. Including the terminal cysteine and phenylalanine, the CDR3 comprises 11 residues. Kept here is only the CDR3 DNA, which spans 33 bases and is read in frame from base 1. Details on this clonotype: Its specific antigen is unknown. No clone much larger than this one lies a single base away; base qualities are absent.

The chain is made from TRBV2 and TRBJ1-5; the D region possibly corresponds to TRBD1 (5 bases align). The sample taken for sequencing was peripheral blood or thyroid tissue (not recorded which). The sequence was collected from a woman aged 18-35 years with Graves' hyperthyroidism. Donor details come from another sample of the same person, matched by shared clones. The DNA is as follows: TGTGCCGACAGTAGCAATCAGCCCCAGCATTTT. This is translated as CADSSNQPQHF.